Following are 9 T cell receptor beta chains from one sample sequenced in a study of blood T cell repertoires in COVID-19. Data came from immunoSEQ multiplex PCR; TCRdb stores just in-frame clones and leaves some out. The table has roughly 520,000 clones, roughly 88% seen once; the top ten hold roughly 1.9%. The material sequenced was PBMCs or T cells enriched from blood (not recorded which). These receptors all come from a woman in her thirties or forties who had recovered from COVID-19.

The chain links TRBV10-1 to TRBJ2-7; D ambiguous. CDR1 is WNHNN and CDR2 is SYGVQD in the germline V gene (reference sequence). There are 12 residues in the CDR3. V was trimmed by 0 bases and J by 3 bases, leaving 3 bases between them. This CDR3 reads CASSESIYEQYF. The CDR3 DNA is TGCGCCAGCAGTGAGTCCATCTACGAGCAGTACTTC.

This chain joins TRBV4-1 and TRBJ2-5; 11 bases are a match to TRBD2. The CDR3 length is 15 residues. Per the germline V gene, CDR1 is MGHRA and CDR2 is YSYEKL. The junction had 8 bases not matched to a gene; V was cut back by 10 bases and J by 1 base. CDR3 sequence reads: CATRRGTSGQETQYF. Here the CDR3 DNA reads TGCGCCACCAGGCGGGGGACTAGCGGCCAAGAGACCCAGTACTTC.

The chain employs TRBV28 and TRBJ2-5, with D perhaps matching TRBD1 (5 bases). This CDR3 comprises 14 residues. Germline V gene sequence: CDR1 MDHEN, CDR2 SYDVKM. The ends were cut back, 4 bases at V and 5 bases at J, with 14 bases in the middle. The CDR3: CASSSRQTLETQYF. The DNA for the CDR3 is TGTGCCAGCAGTTCCCGACAGACCCTCGAGACCCAGTACTTC.

The chain employs TRBV10-1 and TRBJ1-1; D is unclear. Germline CDR1 is WNHNN and CDR2 is SYGVQD (reference sequence). This CDR3 spans 15 amino acids. Between the trimmed V and J ends, which lost 6 bases and 3 bases, there was a span of 17 bases. Here the CDR3 reads CASRSGNSGDTEAFF. Here the CDR3 DNA reads TGCGCCAGCAGATCCGGGAATAGCGGGGACACTGAAGCTTTCTTT.

This chain uses TRBV11-2 with TRBJ2-7, with 7 positions matching TRBD2. The trim removed 0 bases at V and 2 bases at J, leaving 7 bases unmatched. CDR1 SGHAT and CDR2 FQNNGV come from the germline V gene. The CDR3 spans 16 residues. The CDR3 here is CASSLELAISTYEQYF. CDR3 DNA sequence: TGTGCCAGCAGCTTAGAACTAGCGATCTCCACCTACGAGCAGTACTTC.

The genes are TRBV20-1 and TRBJ2-1; TRBD2 matches 9 bases. With V trimmed by 5 bases and J by 13 bases, 6 bases remained unmatched. This CDR3 comprises 11 residues. CDR1 is DFQATT and CDR2 is SNEGSKA in the germline V gene (reference sequence). The CDR3 loop is CSAAGLAPQFF. The CDR3 DNA follows: TGCAGTGCTGCAGGACTAGCGCCACAGTTCTTC.

This chain links TRBV11-2 with TRBJ2-7; tentatively, D is TRBD2 (5 bases). Germline lookup yields CDR1 SGHAT and CDR2 FQNNGV. V lost 0 bases and J lost 2, with 14 bases in between. CDR3 length: 16 residues. The CDR3 DNA follows: TGTGCCAGCAGCTTAGATCGGTACGGGGTCGCCTACGAGCAGTACTTC. Protein sequence: CASSLDRYGVAYEQYF.

The genes are TRBV25-1 and TRBJ2-5; maybe TRBD2 (6 bases). This CDR3 has 14 amino acids. V shed 1 base and J shed 5 bases, with 11 bases lying between them. Germline loops: CDR1 MGHDK, CDR2 SYGVNS. CDR3 nucleotides: TGTGCCAGCAGTGAATTAGGGGAGGAGGAGACCCAGTACTTC. As protein: CASSELGEEETQYF.

J is TRBJ2-1 and V is TRBV19, with D possibly being TRBD1 (6 bases). The CDR3 is 15 residues long. Germline CDR1 LNHDA, CDR2 SQIVND (reference sequence). V was cut by 4 bases and J by 10 bases, with 20 bases left in between. The CDR3 bases are TGTGCCAGTAGTAGAGAAGGGGGACCCGCCAGGGAGCAGTTCTTC. Translated, it gives CASSREGGPAREQFF.